This TCR beta chain appears in the sequencing data of a study of blood T cell repertoires in COVID-19. TCRdb's copy holds only in-frame clones and misses some; the assay was immunoSEQ multiplex PCR. The sample has about 220,000 clones; about four fifths are singletons. The V gene's germline CDR1 is MNHEY and CDR2 SVGEGT. V lost 0 bases and J lost 8, with 9 bases in between. This CDR3 spans 13 amino acids. Individuals aged about 18 to 95 years were recruited from about two dozen US areas. This clone has a handful of counts. The TCR originated in an older woman who had recovered from COVID-19. The chain combines TRBV6-2 or TRBV6-3 with TRBJ2-3; D may be TRBD1 (5 bases). The sequencing sample was made of PBMCs or T cells enriched from blood (not recorded which). In DNA form, the CDR3 reads TGTGCCAGCAGTTACTCGATCCAGGGTACGCAGTATTTT. The encoded protein is CASSYSIQGTQYF.